This TCR beta chain was sequenced for a study of T cells in Graves' hyperthyroidism and ophthalmopathy (dated by TCRdb to the late 2010s). Study-level background: TCR V-J signatures able to tell the groups apart were searched for in a discovery cohort of 100 or so patients, of whom under 45 had Graves' ophthalmopathy and roughly 57 had stable Graves' hyperthyroidism. An independent validation cohort of 18 to 20 hyperthyroidism patients and over 15 patients who later progressed to ophthalmopathy tested prospective prediction of ophthalmopathy. The roughly 90 discovery patients were divided at random into training and test sets in a 7:3 ratio. In about 6 Graves' hyperthyroidism patients, the study also compared T-cell repertoires from thyroid tissue with T-cell repertoires from blood. Once sampling was done, hyperthyroidism patients were given methimazole at a starting dose of 30 mg daily, whereas ophthalmopathy patients were given high-dose intravenous methylprednisolone. The paper reports TCR Vbeta CDR3 sequencing of 140 or so peripheral blood samples: some 41 ophthalmopathy, under 80 hyperthyroidism and 17 progressor patients. What the work shows at the level of the full study, not this receptor alone: Most expanded thyroid clonotypes (frequency above 0.001) were also detected in blood, suggesting blood repertoires may reflect thyroid immune responses. During validation, the model predicted progression to ophthalmopathy a median of approximately 7 months ahead of onset, with almost 71% sensitivity and almost 75% specificity. Sample size was not statistically predetermined, and blinding of investigators to group allocation was not performed. Ophthalmopathy was separated from stable hyperthyroidism by a 13 V-J signature model, with roughly 88% sensitivity and 81% to 83% specificity obtained in cross-validation and 80%/75% obtained in testing.

The table lists this clonotype with a count of one. Its antigen is not yet known. One end of the junction varies from germline; a read error may be responsible. Patients with uncontrolled infections, other autoimmune diseases, pregnancy or lactation were excluded. Diagnoses were established on the basis of clinical symptoms, serum thyroxine and TRAb, thyroid ultrasound, and orbital computed tomography. Total RNA was extracted with Trizol reagent, and quality was checked on an Agilent 2100 Bioanalyzer. TCR beta CDR3 regions were amplified from RNA transcripts. The first round of RT-PCR for the TCR CDR3 was performed with the HTBI primer set and the Qiagen OneStep RT-PCR kit. Libraries were constructed in a second round of multiplex PCR, after which size selection and purification were performed. Sequencing of the libraries was done on an Illumina HiSeq2000 using paired-end 100 bp reads. As for the original processing: SOAPnuke was used to process the raw data, with reads discarded if the reads contained adapters or uncalled bases, had a mean Phred below 15, or lacked an exact constant-primer or identifier match. High-quality paired reads were merged using COPE v1.2.5, and each unique nucleotide sequence was defined as a clonotype. MiTCR v1.1 was used to align clonotypes to the IMGT TRBV, TRBD and TRBJ reference segments. Only V-J combinations with frequency above 0.0001, covering roughly 99% of repertoires, were analysed. A TCS score was defined as the ratio between F50 (clonal expansion) and ExV (chaos), using BLOSUM62-based TCRdist between CDR3 peptides within each V-J. Welch's t-statistics and random forest reduced 500 to 650 V-J features to 10 to 15, which were used in a naive Bayes classifier (R e1071). Thyroid-blood repertoire similarity was quantified with the Morisita-Horn index. The public reads were quality trimmed at Q25 with fastp and then assembled into clones with MiXCR by TCRdb, keeping productive beta chains. One record per CDR3 amino acid sequence lists the most common genes and DNA. TCRdb's processing, not the study's, gives the V and J calls here. Recorded for this sample are roughly 500,000 distinct CDR3 sequences; 40% to 55% of them occurred a single time. The ten most abundant clones make up roughly 20% of the sample.

The germline V gene supplies CDR1 SQVTM and CDR2 ANQGSEA. From cysteine to phenylalanine, the CDR3 is 13 amino acids long. Only the CDR3 part of the read is kept: 39 bases, read in frame from the first base. This clonotype was sampled from an adult woman with Graves' disease, either hyperthyroidism or ophthalmopathy (not recorded which). Recombination connected TRBV29-1 to TRBJ1-2, with the identity of the D gene unclear. Sequencing was performed on peripheral blood or thyroid tissue (not recorded which). The sequenced DNA is TGCAGCGCTGAAATGGCCGGTCTTTATGGCTACACCTTC. Its coded protein is CSAEMAGLYGYTF.